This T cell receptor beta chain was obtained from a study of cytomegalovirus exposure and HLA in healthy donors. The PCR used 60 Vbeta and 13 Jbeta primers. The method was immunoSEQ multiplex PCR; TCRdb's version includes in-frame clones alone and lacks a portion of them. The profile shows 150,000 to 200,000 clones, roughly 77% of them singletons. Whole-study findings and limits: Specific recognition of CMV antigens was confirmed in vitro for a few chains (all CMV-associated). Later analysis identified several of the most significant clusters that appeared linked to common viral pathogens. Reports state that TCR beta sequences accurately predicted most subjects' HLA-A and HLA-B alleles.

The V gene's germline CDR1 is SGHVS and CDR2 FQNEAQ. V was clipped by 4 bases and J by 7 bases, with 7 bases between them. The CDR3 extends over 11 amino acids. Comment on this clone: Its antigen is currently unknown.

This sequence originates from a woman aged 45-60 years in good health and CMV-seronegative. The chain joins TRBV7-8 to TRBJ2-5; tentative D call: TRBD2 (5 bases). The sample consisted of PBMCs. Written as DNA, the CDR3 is TGTGCCAGCAGCTGGGGAGTGACCCAGTACTTC. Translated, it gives CASSWGVTQYF.